This T cell receptor (beta chain) was captured by sequencing in a study of Ad26.COV2.S vaccination and SARS-CoV-2 variants. Study as a whole: The authors gave Ad26.COV2.S intramuscularly, either once or twice 56 days apart.

The treatment: some 20 received Ad26.COV2.S at low or high dose, single or two shots; about five received placebo; per-sample allocation not given. Specimen acquisition occurred on day 63 following the initial vaccine or placebo injection. The CDR3 extends over 11 amino acids. The V gene lost 2 bases and the J gene lost 11 bases, with 12 bases spanning the gap. Germline values: CDR1 SQVTM, CDR2 ANQGSEA. The repertoire was sequenced with immunoSEQ multiplex PCR; TCRdb's copy has only in-frame clones and lacks some. Here the sample spans about 680,000 clones, 70% to 90% being singletons. The chain uses TRBV29-1 and TRBJ1-1; TRBD1 is a possible D gene (5 bases). This TCR came from a person aged 18-60 years who received the Ad26.COV2.S COVID-19 vaccine or a placebo. Specimen: peripheral blood, collected in a trial of Ad26.COV2.S vaccine versus placebo. The CDR3 here is CSVEFQGMAFF. The CDR3 coding sequence is TGCAGCGTTGAATTTCAGGGTATGGCTTTCTTT.